This T cell receptor beta chain was sequenced for a study of blood T cell repertoires in COVID-19. The overall study: Sources were T cells, B-cell-depleted T cells, or PBMCs; the material itself was cDNA or gDNA.

Only in-frame clones appear in the TCRdb table, and some are missing; sequencing was by immunoSEQ multiplex PCR. The table lists 150,000 to 200,000 clones, approximately 83% of them singletons. The germline gives CDR1 SGHDT, CDR2 YYEEEE. The CDR3 has 19 residues. The trim removed 5 bases at V and 0 bases at J, leaving 16 bases unmatched. This clone was counted at least ten times. The genes are TRBV5-6 and TRBJ1-3; 8 bases fit TRBD1. The clonotype originates from a woman aged 55-70 years with acute or convalescent COVID-19. The sequenced sample consisted of peripheral blood. The CDR3 is CASSYRTGTPQNSGNTIYF. CDR3 nucleotides: TGTGCCAGCAGTTATCGGACAGGGACGCCGCAAAACTCTGGAAACACCATATATTTT.